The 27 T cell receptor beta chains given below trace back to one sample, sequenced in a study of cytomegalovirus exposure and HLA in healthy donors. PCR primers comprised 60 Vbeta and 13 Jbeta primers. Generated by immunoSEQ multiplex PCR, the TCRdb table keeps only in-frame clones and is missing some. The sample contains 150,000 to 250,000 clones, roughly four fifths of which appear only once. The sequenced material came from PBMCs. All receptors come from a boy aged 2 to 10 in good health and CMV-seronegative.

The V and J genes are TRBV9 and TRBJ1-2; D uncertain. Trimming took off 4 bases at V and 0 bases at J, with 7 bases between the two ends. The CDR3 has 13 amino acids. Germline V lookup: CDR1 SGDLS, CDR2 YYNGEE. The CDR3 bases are TGTGCCAGCAGCCCCCAAACTAACTATGGCTACACCTTC. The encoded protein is CASSPQTNYGYTF.

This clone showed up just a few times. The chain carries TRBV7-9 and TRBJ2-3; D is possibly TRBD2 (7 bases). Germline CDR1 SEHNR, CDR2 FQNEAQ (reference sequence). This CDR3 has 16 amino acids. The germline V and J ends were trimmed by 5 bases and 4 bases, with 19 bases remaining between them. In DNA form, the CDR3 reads TGTGCCAGCAGCCTCCACAACCGGGGGGCGGCAGATACGCAGTATTTT. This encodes CASSLHNRGAADTQYF. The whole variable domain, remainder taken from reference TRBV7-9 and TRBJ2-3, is DTGVSQNPRHKITKRGQNVTFRCDPISEHNRLYWYRQTLGQGPEFLTYFQNEAQLEKSRLLSDRFSAERPKGSFSTLEIQRTEQGDSAMYLCASSLHNRGAADTQYFGPGTRLTVL.

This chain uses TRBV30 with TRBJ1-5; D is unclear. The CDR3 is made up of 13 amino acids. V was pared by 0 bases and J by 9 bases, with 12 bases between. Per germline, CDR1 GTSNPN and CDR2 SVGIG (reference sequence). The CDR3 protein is CAWSVAARTPQHF. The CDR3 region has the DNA TGTGCCTGGAGTGTGGCCGCACGTACGCCCCAGCATTTT.

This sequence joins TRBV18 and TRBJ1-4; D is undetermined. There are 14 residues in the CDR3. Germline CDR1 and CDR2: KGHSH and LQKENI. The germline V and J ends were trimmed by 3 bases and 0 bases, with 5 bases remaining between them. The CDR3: CASSPPATNEKLFF. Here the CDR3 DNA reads TGTGCCAGCTCACCCCCTGCAACTAATGAAAAACTGTTTTTT.

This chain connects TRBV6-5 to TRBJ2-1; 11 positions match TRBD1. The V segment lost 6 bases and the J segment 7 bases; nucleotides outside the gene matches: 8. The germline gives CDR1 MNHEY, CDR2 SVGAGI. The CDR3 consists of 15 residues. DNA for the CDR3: TGTGCCAGCAGCGCAAGGACAGGGGGCTGGAATGAGCAGTTCTTC. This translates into CASSARTGGWNEQFF.

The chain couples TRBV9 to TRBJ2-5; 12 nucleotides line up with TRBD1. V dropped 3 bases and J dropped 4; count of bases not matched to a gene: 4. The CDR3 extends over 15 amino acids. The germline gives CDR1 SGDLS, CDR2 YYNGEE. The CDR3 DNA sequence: TGTGCCAGCAGCGAGGGGACAGGGGGCTCAGAGACCCAGTACTTC. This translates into CASSEGTGGSETQYF.

CDR3 sequence (DNA): TGTGCCAGCAGCCAAGAGATACACGCTAGCGGGGATAGAGATACGCAGTATTTT. Amino acid sequence: CASSQEIHASGDRDTQYF. The genes are TRBV4-2 and TRBJ2-3; 9 bases match TRBD2. The CDR3 has 18 residues. V was pared by 0 bases and J by 5 bases, with 12 bases of the junction left unmatched. The germline CDR1 and CDR2 sequences are LGHNA and YNFKEQ.

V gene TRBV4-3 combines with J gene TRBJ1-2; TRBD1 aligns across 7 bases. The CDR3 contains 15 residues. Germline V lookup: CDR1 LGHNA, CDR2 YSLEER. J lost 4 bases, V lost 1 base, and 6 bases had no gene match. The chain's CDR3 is CASSQGGQLGYGYTF. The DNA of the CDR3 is TGCGCCAGCAGCCAAGGGGGACAGTTGGGCTATGGCTACACCTTC.

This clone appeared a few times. DNA of the CDR3: TGTGCCAGCAGTTACTCTCCCCTATCCTACGAGCAGTACTTC. As protein: CASSYSPLSYEQYF. The chain links TRBV6-5 to TRBJ2-7; D not certain. Germline CDR1 and CDR2: MNHEY and SVGAGI. V gave up 0 bases and J gave up 1 base, with 7 bases separating them. The CDR3 totals 14 residues.

CDR3 region: CASSPRLLTNEKLFF. CDR3 bases: TGTGCCAGCAGTCCCAGACTATTAACTAATGAAAAACTGTTTTTT. This rearrangement joins TRBV27 to TRBJ1-4; D is unclear. The CDR3 is 15 amino acids. V was shortened by 5 bases and J by 1 base, with 11 bases between the two germline ends. Germline CDR1 and CDR2: MNHEY and SMNVEV (reference sequence). Full variable domain (rest looked up from reference TRBV27 and TRBJ1-4): EAQVTQNPRYLITVTGKKLTVTCSQNMNHEYMSWYRQDPGLGLRQIYYSMNVEVTDKGDVPEGYKVSRKEKRNFPLILESPSPNQTSLYFCASSPRLLTNEKLFFGSGTQLSVL.

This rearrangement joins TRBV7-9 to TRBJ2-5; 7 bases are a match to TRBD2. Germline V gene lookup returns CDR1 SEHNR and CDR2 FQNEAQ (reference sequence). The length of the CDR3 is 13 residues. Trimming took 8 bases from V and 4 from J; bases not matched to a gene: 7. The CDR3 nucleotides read TGTGCCAGCTTAGAGAGCGGGGTAGAGACCCAGTACTTC. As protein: CASLESGVETQYF.

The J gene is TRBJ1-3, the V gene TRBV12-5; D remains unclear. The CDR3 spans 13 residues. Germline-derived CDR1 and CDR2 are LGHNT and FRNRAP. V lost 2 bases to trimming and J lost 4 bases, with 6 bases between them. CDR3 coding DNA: TGTGCTAGTGGTTTGTATGGCGGAAACACCATATATTTT. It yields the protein CASGLYGGNTIYF.

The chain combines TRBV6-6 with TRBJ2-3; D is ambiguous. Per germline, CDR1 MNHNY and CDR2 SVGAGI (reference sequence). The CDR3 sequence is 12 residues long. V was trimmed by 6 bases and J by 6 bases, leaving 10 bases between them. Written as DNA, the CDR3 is TGTGCCAGCAGCCCACTCCATGATACGCAGTATTTT. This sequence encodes CASSPLHDTQYF.

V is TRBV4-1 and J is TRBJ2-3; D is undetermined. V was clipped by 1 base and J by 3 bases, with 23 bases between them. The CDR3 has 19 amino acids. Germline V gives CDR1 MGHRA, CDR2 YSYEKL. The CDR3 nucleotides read TGCGCCAGCAGCCAAGTCGGCAGGCAGAAACCCATTCGTACAGATACGCAGTATTTT. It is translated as CASSQVGRQKPIRTDTQYF.

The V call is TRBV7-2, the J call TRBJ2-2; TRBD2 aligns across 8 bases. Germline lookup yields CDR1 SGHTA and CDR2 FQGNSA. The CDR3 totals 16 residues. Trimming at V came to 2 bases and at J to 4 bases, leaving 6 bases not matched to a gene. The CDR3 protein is CASSLRPGGSTGELFF. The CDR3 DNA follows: TGTGCCAGCAGCTTACGGCCGGGAGGGTCCACCGGGGAGCTGTTTTTT.

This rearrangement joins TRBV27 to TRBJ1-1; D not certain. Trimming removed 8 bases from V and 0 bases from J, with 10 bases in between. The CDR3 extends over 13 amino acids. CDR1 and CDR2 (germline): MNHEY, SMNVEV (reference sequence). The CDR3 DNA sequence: TGTGCCAGCTGTTCGGGTCTGAACACTGAAGCTTTCTTT. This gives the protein CASCSGLNTEAFF.

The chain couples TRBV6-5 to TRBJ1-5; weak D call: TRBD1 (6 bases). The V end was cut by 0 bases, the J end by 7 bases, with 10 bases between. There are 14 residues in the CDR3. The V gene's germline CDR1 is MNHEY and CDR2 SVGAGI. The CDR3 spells CASSYSGAGQPQHF. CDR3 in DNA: TGTGCCAGCAGTTACTCGGGGGCTGGGCAGCCCCAGCATTTT.

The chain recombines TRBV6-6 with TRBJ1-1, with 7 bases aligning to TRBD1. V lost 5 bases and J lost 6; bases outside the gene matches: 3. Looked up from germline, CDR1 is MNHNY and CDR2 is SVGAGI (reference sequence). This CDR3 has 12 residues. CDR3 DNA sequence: TGTGCCAGCAGTCCGGGACAGCCTGAAGCTTTCTTT. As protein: CASSPGQPEAFF.

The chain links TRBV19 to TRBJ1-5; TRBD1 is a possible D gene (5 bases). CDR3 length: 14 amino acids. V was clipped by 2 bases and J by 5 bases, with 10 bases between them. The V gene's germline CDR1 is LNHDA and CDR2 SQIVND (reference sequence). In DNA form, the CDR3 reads TGTGCCAGTAGTATATTGGGCAGGGATCAGCCCCAGCATTTT. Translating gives CASSILGRDQPQHF.

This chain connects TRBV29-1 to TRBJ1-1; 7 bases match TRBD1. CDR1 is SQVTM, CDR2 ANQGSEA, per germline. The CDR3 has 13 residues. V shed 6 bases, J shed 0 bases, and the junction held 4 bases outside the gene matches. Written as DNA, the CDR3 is TGCAGCGTCAATACAGGGGTGAACACTGAAGCTTTCTTT. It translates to CSVNTGVNTEAFF.

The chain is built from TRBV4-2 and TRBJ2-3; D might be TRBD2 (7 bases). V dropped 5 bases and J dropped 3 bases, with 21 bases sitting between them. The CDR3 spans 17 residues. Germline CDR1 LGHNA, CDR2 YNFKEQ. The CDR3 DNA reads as TGTGCCAGCAGCTTGGGGGGGGGCCTGGGTTGGACAGATACGCAGTATTTT. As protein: CASSLGGGLGWTDTQYF.

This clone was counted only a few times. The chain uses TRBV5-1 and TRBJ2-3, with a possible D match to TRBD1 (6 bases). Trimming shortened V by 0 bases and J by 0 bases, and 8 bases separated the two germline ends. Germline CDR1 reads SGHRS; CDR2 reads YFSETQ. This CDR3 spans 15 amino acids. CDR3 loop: CASSLGQGSTDTQYF. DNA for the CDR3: TGCGCCAGCAGCTTGGGGCAGGGGAGCACAGATACGCAGTATTTT.

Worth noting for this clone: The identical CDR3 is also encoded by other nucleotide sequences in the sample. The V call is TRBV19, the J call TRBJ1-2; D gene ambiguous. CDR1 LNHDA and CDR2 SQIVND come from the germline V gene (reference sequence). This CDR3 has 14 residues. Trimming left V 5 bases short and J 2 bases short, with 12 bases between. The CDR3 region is CASSPSGFNYGYTF. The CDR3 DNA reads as TGTGCCAGTAGTCCCTCCGGGTTCAACTATGGCTACACCTTC.

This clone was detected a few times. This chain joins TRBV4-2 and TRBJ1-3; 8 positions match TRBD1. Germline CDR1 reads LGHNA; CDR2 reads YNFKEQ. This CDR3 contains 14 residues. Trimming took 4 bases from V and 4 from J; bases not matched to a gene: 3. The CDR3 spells CASSLRGPGNTIYF. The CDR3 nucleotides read TGTGCCAGCAGCCTCAGGGGGCCGGGAAACACCATATATTTT.

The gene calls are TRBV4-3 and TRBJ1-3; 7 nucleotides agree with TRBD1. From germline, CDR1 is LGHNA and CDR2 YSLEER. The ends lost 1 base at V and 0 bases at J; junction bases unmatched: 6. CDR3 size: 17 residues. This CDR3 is CASSQGTGISSGNTIYF. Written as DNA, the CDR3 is TGCGCCAGCAGCCAAGGGACAGGAATAAGCTCTGGAAACACCATATATTTT.

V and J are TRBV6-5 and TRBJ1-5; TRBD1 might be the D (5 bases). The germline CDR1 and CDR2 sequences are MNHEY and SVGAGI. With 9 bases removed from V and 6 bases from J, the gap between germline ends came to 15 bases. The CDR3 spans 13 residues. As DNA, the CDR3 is TGTGCCAGTCGTGTCGGGGGGGGTCAGCCCCAGCATTTT. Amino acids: CASRVGGGQPQHF.

The CDR3 DNA follows: TGCGCCAGCAGCCAGGACCGCCGGGACTACCCCCAGGGGAATGAGCAGTTCTTC. This gives the protein CASSQDRRDYPQGNEQFF. The chain uses TRBV4-3 and TRBJ2-1, with D possibly TRBD2 on 7 matching bases. Trimming removed 3 bases from V and 7 bases from J, with 25 bases in between. CDR1 and CDR2 (germline): LGHNA, YSLEER. The CDR3 totals 18 residues.